This T cell receptor (beta chain) stems from a study of cytomegalovirus exposure and HLA in healthy donors. Clones were sequenced by immunoSEQ multiplex PCR, and TCRdb holds only the in-frame ones, with some missing. The sample consists of about 200,000 clones, approximately 80% of them appearing once. The germline gives CDR1 SNHLY, CDR2 FYNNEI. The CDR3 spans 13 residues. Trimming pared 9 bases from V and 7 bases from J, leaving 16 bases between. The sequence came from a woman aged 30 to 39 in good health and CMV-seropositive. Input material: PBMCs. The chain links TRBV2 to TRBJ2-1; weak D call: TRBD2 (7 bases). CDR3 nucleotide sequence: TGTGCCAGAGGGGGAACCGGGGGGAATGAGCAGTTCTTC. Translated, it gives CARGGTGGNEQFF.